The 22 T cell receptor beta chains given below trace back to one sample, sequenced in a study of blood T cell repertoires in COVID-19. The data were produced by immunoSEQ multiplex PCR, yet TCRdb's version contains in-frame clones alone and is incomplete. The sample carries about 250,000 clones, around 88% recorded once. Input material: peripheral blood. Receptors were obtained from a woman aged 25 to 39 with COVID-19, enrolled during active disease.

This clone was detected once. The chain combines TRBV10-3 with TRBJ1-1; no clear D. Germline CDR1 reads ENHRY; CDR2 reads SYGVKD. There are 13 residues in the CDR3. Between the trimmed V and J ends, which lost 10 bases and 3 bases, there was a span of 15 bases. In DNA form, the CDR3 reads TGTGCCACCGGGCCAATTAGCGACACTGAAGCTTTCTTT. Its protein product is CATGPISDTEAFF.

This chain uses TRBV6-6 with TRBJ2-7; 12 bases line up with TRBD2. V trimming: 8 bases; J trimming: 9 bases; junction bases outside the gene matches: 14. The CDR3 has 15 residues. From germline, CDR1 is MNHNY and CDR2 SVGAGI (reference sequence). The CDR3 sequence is CASHGASGGAIGQYF. For the CDR3, the DNA is TGTGCCAGCCACGGGGCTAGCGGGGGGGCCATAGGGCAGTACTTC.

V and J are TRBV5-1 and TRBJ2-5, with D perhaps TRBD2 (5 bases). The CDR3 has 15 residues. Deletions cut 2 bases from V and 4 bases from J, with 15 bases between. Germline assignment: CDR1 SGHRS and CDR2 YFSETQ. The CDR3 bases are TGCGCCAGCAGCTTAGCTAGGAGGTTCGGAGAGACCCAGTACTTC. As protein: CASSLARRFGETQYF.

The genes are TRBV11-2 and TRBJ1-2; D unresolved. CDR1 SGHAT and CDR2 FQNNGV come from the germline V gene. The CDR3 consists of 14 residues. V lost 0 bases and J 4 bases, leaving 9 bases between the germline ends. In nucleotides, the CDR3 is TGTGCCAGCAGCTTAGAACAGCCTACCTATGGCTACACCTTC. It yields the protein CASSLEQPTYGYTF.

The rearrangement joins TRBV7-9 to TRBJ2-3; D may be TRBD1 (6 bases). Germline CDR1 is SEHNR and CDR2 is FQNEAQ (reference sequence). The CDR3 length is 15 residues. V dropped 7 bases and J dropped 2 bases, with 16 bases sitting between them. CDR3 sequence (DNA): TGTGCCAGCACCCCCCGTCGGGACAACACAGATACGCAGTATTTT. Translating it yields CASTPRRDNTDTQYF.

This chain uses TRBV4-1 with TRBJ2-5, with D maybe TRBD2 (6 bases). The germline V and J ends were trimmed by 1 base and 5 bases, with 20 bases remaining between them. The CDR3 is made up of 17 amino acids. CDR1 and CDR2 from the germline V gene are MGHRA and YSYEKL. As DNA, the CDR3 is TGCGCCAGCAGCCAAGGCCTCGGAACTAGCACCAAGGAGACCCAGTACTTC. Encoded protein: CASSQGLGTSTKETQYF.

The chain joins TRBV4-1 to TRBJ2-5, with 12 bases matching TRBD2. V lost 1 base to trimming and J lost 5 bases; unmatched junction nucleotides: 8. Germline-derived CDR1 and CDR2 are MGHRA and YSYEKL. This CDR3 contains 17 residues. This CDR3 is CASSQARTSGEGETQYF. The CDR3 nucleotides read TGCGCCAGCAGCCAAGCCCGGACTAGCGGGGAGGGGGAGACCCAGTACTTC.

This sequence joins TRBV5-1 and TRBJ2-1, with 9 bases identical to TRBD2. Trimming removed 2 bases from V and 3 bases from J; junction bases left unmatched: 3. The CDR3 extends over 15 amino acids. The germline gives CDR1 SGHRS, CDR2 YFSETQ. The DNA of the CDR3 is TGCGCCAGCAGCTTCAGCGGGGGGATCTACAATGAGCAGTTCTTC. Amino acids: CASSFSGGIYNEQFF.

The chain combines TRBV19 with TRBJ1-5, with D possibly TRBD1 on 6 matching bases. V was shortened by 11 bases and J by 2 bases, with 16 bases between the two germline ends. The CDR3 runs 14 residues. Germline V gene sequence: CDR1 LNHDA, CDR2 SQIVND (reference sequence). DNA for the CDR3: TGTGCCTCCGGGCGGGGGGCCGGCAATCAGCCCCAGCATTTT. Protein: CASGRGAGNQPQHF.

The chain combines TRBV11-3 with TRBJ1-2; 8 nucleotides line up with TRBD1. There are 15 residues in the CDR3. Germline assignment: CDR1 SGHNT and CDR2 YENEEA. V lost 4 bases to trimming and J lost 6 bases; unmatched junction nucleotides: 10. The chain's CDR3 is CASSSSTGARDGYTF. CDR3 nucleotides: TGTGCCAGCAGCTCTTCGACAGGGGCGAGGGATGGCTACACCTTC.

CDR3 loop: CATSSDREVGEQYV. CDR3 sequence (DNA): TGTGCCACCAGCAGTGACAGGGAGGTAGGTGAGCAGTACGTC. V and J are TRBV15 and TRBJ2-7; TRBD1 is a possible D gene (7 bases). V was trimmed by 3 bases and J by 7 bases, leaving 16 bases between them. This CDR3 has 14 amino acids. Germline V gives CDR1 LNHNV, CDR2 YYDKDF (reference sequence).

The gene calls are TRBV4-3 and TRBJ2-1, with 14 bases lining up with TRBD2. CDR3 length equals 18 residues. CDR1 LGHNA and CDR2 YSLEER come from the germline V gene. Trimming took 4 bases from V and 1 from J; bases not matched to a gene: 6. CDR3 DNA sequence: TGCGCCAGCAGCCCGGGACTAGCGGGAGAAGTTTCCTACAATGAGCAGTTCTTC. Residues: CASSPGLAGEVSYNEQFF.

The chain recombines TRBV7-2 with TRBJ1-3; 9 nucleotides line up with TRBD1. Germline V gives CDR1 SGHTA, CDR2 FQGNSA. This CDR3 has 16 amino acids. After removal of 5 bases from V and 2 bases from J, the junction contained 7 bases not matched to a gene. The CDR3 protein is CASSPTGGITGNTIYF. In DNA form, the CDR3 reads TGTGCCAGCAGCCCGACAGGGGGAATAACTGGAAACACCATATATTTT.

The chain joins TRBV9 to TRBJ2-1; 10 bases match TRBD1. CDR3 length: 16 residues. From germline, CDR1 is SGDLS and CDR2 YYNGEE. V shed 2 bases and J 5 bases; nucleotides not matched to a gene: 7. In nucleotides, the CDR3 is TGTGCCAGCAGCGTGACAGGGGGCGCTGACGACAATGAGCAGTTCTTC. It translates to CASSVTGGADDNEQFF.

The V call is TRBV6-5, the J call TRBJ2-7, with 7 bases matching TRBD1. J was trimmed by 3 bases and V by 5 bases; bases with no gene match: 7. The CDR3 length is 14 residues. Germline V CDR1 and CDR2: MNHEY, SVGAGI. The chain's CDR3 is CASSIVQGVYEQYF. The CDR3 DNA follows: TGTGCCAGCAGTATAGTTCAGGGGGTCTACGAGCAGTACTTC.

The chain carries TRBV5-5 and TRBJ2-3; D may be TRBD2 (6 bases). Germline V gene sequence: CDR1 SGHKS, CDR2 YYEKEE (reference sequence). This CDR3 has 13 amino acids. V was clipped by 0 bases and J by 5 bases, with 7 bases between them. CDR3 loop: CASSLGLGDTQYF. The CDR3 nucleotides are TGTGCCAGCAGCTTGGGACTAGGAGATACGCAGTATTTT.

Note on this clone: Other DNA sequences in this specimen translate into the identical CDR3. The chain recombines TRBV7-2 with TRBJ2-5; D may be TRBD2 (5 bases). From germline, CDR1 is SGHTA and CDR2 FQGNSA. This CDR3 region has 12 residues. Deletions cut 4 bases from V and 5 bases from J, with 8 bases between. CDR3 sequence (DNA): TGTGCCAGCAGCTCATCGGGGGAGACCCAGTACTTC. It specifies CASSSSGETQYF.

This clone came up once. The gene calls are TRBV5-1 and TRBJ2-5, with D possibly being TRBD1 (6 bases). There are 16 residues in the CDR3. The germline gives CDR1 SGHRS, CDR2 YFSETQ. The V end lost 3 bases, the J end lost 4 bases, and 19 bases lay between the germline ends. CDR3 bases: TGCGCCAGCAGCTCCCCAGCCGACAGGCACCGAGAGACCCAGTACTTC. It codes for CASSSPADRHRETQYF. Looking up the rest from reference TRBV5-1 and TRBJ2-5 gives the full variable domain: KAGVTQTPRYLIKTRGQQVTLSCSPISGHRSVSWYQQTPGQGLQFLFEYFSETQRNKGNFPGRFSGRQFSNSRSEMNVSTLELGDSALYLCASSSPADRHRETQYFGPGTRLLVL.

This clone was detected a few times. The chain recombines TRBV10-3 with TRBJ2-7, with D maybe TRBD2 (5 bases). The CDR3 has 14 residues. The germline gives CDR1 ENHRY, CDR2 SYGVKD. CDR3 sequence: CAISDAEASHEQYV. The CDR3 bases are TGTGCCATCAGTGATGCGGAGGCCTCCCACGAGCAGTACGTC.

The J gene is TRBJ1-1, the V gene TRBV11-3; D ambiguous. The CDR3 contains 15 residues. V was cut by 0 bases and J by 1 base, with 9 bases left in between. Germline V gene lookup returns CDR1 SGHNT and CDR2 YENEEA. CDR3 region: CASSLDGLSNTEAFF. In DNA form, the CDR3 reads TGTGCCAGCAGCTTAGACGGACTTTCGAACACTGAAGCTTTCTTT. Using reference TRBV11-3 and TRBJ1-1 for the parts outside the CDR3, the full variable domain is EAGVVQSPRYKIIEKKQPVAFWCNPISGHNTLYWYLQNLGQGPELLIRYENEEAVDDSQLPKDRFSAERLKGVDSTLKIQPAELGDSAVYLCASSLDGLSNTEAFFGQGTRLTVV.

J is TRBJ1-5 and V is TRBV4-1; maybe TRBD1 (5 bases). The V gene lost 0 bases and the J gene lost 4 bases, with 13 bases spanning the gap. From germline, CDR1 is MGHRA and CDR2 YSYEKL. The CDR3 loop spans 16 amino acids. In DNA form, the CDR3 reads TGCGCCAGCAGCCAAGATTACGGGGGGTTAAATCAGCCCCAGCATTTT. Amino acids: CASSQDYGGLNQPQHF.

The genes are TRBV19 and TRBJ1-1; the match to TRBD1 covers 7 bases. The CDR3 sequence is 14 residues long. J was trimmed by 5 bases and V by 3 bases; bases with no gene match: 6. The germline V gene has CDR1 LNHDA and CDR2 SQIVND (reference sequence). The CDR3 sequence is CASSIYRGGTEAFF. CDR3 DNA sequence: TGTGCCAGTAGTATTTACAGGGGAGGAACTGAAGCTTTCTTT.